A single sample is the source of the 21 T cell receptor beta chains below, sequenced in a study of blood T cells in healthy people across ages (dated by TCRdb to 2013 to 2016). Receptor libraries were prepared by 5' RACE. Sequencer: Illumina HiSeq 2500. The second PCR ran for about 6 to 11 cycles and used a J-beta primer mix along with a sample-barcoded 5' primer. The public reads were run again by TCRdb, first through fastp at Q25 and then through MiXCR, and only productive beta chains were kept. Entries that share a CDR3 protein sequence are merged under the most common genes and DNA. The sample records around 1.1 million distinct CDR3 sequences, less than 45% of which are singletons. Roughly 13% of the sample rests with the top ten. Source material: blood. Source of these receptors: a young man in good health.

This clonotype has only a few counts. The chain uses TRBV7-9 and TRBJ2-3, with no clear D. Germline V lookup: CDR1 SEHNR, CDR2 FQNEAQ (reference sequence). CDR3 length equals 13 residues. The V end was cut by 5 bases, the J end by 8 bases, with 14 bases between. Here the CDR3 reads CASSPPLLTTQYF. DNA of the CDR3: TGTGCCAGCAGCCCCCCCTTGCTGACTACGCAGTATTTT.

This rearrangement joins TRBV29-1 to TRBJ1-2; perhaps TRBD1 as D (5 bases). This CDR3 contains 11 residues. Germline CDR1 SQVTM, CDR2 ANQGSEA. The germline V and J ends were trimmed by 7 bases and 7 bases, with 13 bases remaining between them. CDR3 sequence: CSGKTEIGYTF. CDR3 DNA sequence: TGCAGCGGAAAGACAGAGATTGGCTACACCTTC.

The chain is built from TRBV5-1 and TRBJ2-1; 10 positions match TRBD2. With V trimmed by 7 bases and J by 4 bases, 8 bases remained unmatched. The CDR3 contains 15 residues. Germline loops: CDR1 SGHRS, CDR2 YFSETQ. The DNA for the CDR3 is TGCGCCAGCCGAACCGGGACTAGCGAATACAATGAGCAGTTCTTC. Protein: CASRTGTSEYNEQFF. The variable domain in full, with the rest retrieved from reference TRBV5-1 and TRBJ2-1, is KAGVTQTPRYLIKTRGQQVTLSCSPISGHRSVSWYQQTPGQGLQFLFEYFSETQRNKGNFPGRFSGRQFSNSRSEMNVSTLELGDSALYLCASRTGTSEYNEQFFGPGTRLTVL.

This clonotype was counted only a few times. The V gene is TRBV4-1, the J gene TRBJ2-1; possible D gene TRBD1, 7 bases. Looked up from germline, CDR1 is MGHRA and CDR2 is YSYEKL. This CDR3 comprises 15 residues. V was pared by 0 bases and J by 10 bases, with 16 bases between. In DNA, the CDR3 is TGCGCCAGCAGCCAAGAGCATGGGGACAGCGGGGAGCAGTTCTTC. It translates to CASSQEHGDSGEQFF.

This clonotype has only a few counts. This chain joins TRBV6-5 and TRBJ1-2; no definite D call. The germline V gene encodes CDR1 MNHEY and CDR2 SVGAGI. The CDR3 runs to 13 residues. V was cut by 5 bases and J by 2 bases, with 9 bases left in between. The chain's CDR3 is CASSGNINYGYTF. CDR3 nucleotides: TGTGCCAGCAGTGGAAACATAAACTATGGCTACACCTTC.

The chain couples TRBV20-1 to TRBJ2-3, with 7 bases fitting TRBD1. The CDR3 runs 15 residues. Trimming at V came to 5 bases and at J to 4 bases, leaving 12 bases not matched to a gene. From germline, CDR1 is DFQATT and CDR2 SNEGSKA (reference sequence). In DNA form, the CDR3 reads TGCAGTGCTCCCAGGGGGTCCGAAGTGGCAGATACGCAGTATTTT. The encoded protein is CSAPRGSEVADTQYF.

The chain joins TRBV7-2 to TRBJ1-5; no clear D gene. The CDR3 has 15 amino acids. Trimming removed 2 bases at V and 3 bases at J, with 11 bases between. Germline-derived CDR1 and CDR2 are SGHTA and FQGNSA. CDR3 sequence reads: CASSLQVTNNQPQHF. The CDR3 coding sequence is TGTGCCAGCAGCTTACAGGTGACGAACAATCAGCCCCAGCATTTT. The variable domain in full, with the rest retrieved from reference TRBV7-2 and TRBJ1-5, is GAGVSQSPSNKVTEKGKDVELRCDPISGHTALYWYRQSLGQGLEFLIYFQGNSAPDKSGLPSDRFSAERTGGSVSTLTIQRTQQEDSAVYLCASSLQVTNNQPQHFGDGTRLSIL.

The chain uses TRBV4-3 and TRBJ2-7; 7 bases match TRBD1. The CDR3 loop spans 18 amino acids. From germline, CDR1 is LGHNA and CDR2 YSLEER. V lost 1 base, J lost 2 bases, and 14 bases stayed unmatched. The CDR3 reads CASSQGNTGQGGPYEQYF. The CDR3 nucleotides are TGCGCCAGCAGCCAAGGGAATACGGGACAAGGGGGCCCCTACGAGCAGTACTTC.

The V gene is TRBV5-1, the J gene TRBJ2-1; possibly TRBD1 or TRBD2 for D (5 bases each). Between the trimmed V and J ends, which lost 4 bases and 5 bases, there was a span of 10 bases. The CDR3 runs to 13 residues. Germline lookup yields CDR1 SGHRS and CDR2 YFSETQ. CDR3 sequence: CASSGRQHNEQFF. CDR3 sequence (DNA): TGCGCCAGCAGCGGGAGACAGCACAATGAGCAGTTCTTC.

This clonotype was picked up a small number of times. The V gene is TRBV5-8, the J gene TRBJ2-6, with D uncertain. Germline V gene sequence: CDR1 SGHTS, CDR2 YDEGEE. Trimming stripped 1 base from V and 4 bases from J, with 15 bases between. The CDR3 totals 17 residues. As DNA, the CDR3 is TGTGCCAGCAGCTTGTATGTGCCGGAGTCCGGGGCCAACGTCCTGACTTTC. Protein sequence: CASSLYVPESGANVLTF.

This clonotype was seen only a few times. The CDR3 loop is CASSLHRSTDTQYF. CDR3 DNA sequence: TGCGCCAGCAGCTTGCACCGTAGCACAGATACGCAGTATTTT. The V gene is TRBV5-1, the J gene TRBJ2-3; D remains unclear. V lost 1 base and J lost 0, with 6 bases in between. Germline V gives CDR1 SGHRS, CDR2 YFSETQ. The CDR3 consists of 14 residues.

The chain employs TRBV20-1 and TRBJ2-5, with D uncertain. This CDR3 contains 14 residues. V was pared by 3 bases and J by 4 bases, with 15 bases between. In germline, CDR1 is DFQATT, CDR2 SNEGSKA (reference sequence). The CDR3 nucleotides are TGCAGTGCTAGTTTCGGACGGTCTCGAGAGACCCAGTACTTC. Encoded protein: CSASFGRSRETQYF.

This chain links TRBV20-1 with TRBJ2-7; 7 bases are shared with TRBD2. V was pared by 0 bases and J by 4 bases, with 12 bases of the junction left unmatched. This CDR3 is built from 16 residues. Germline V gene lookup returns CDR1 DFQATT and CDR2 SNEGSKA (reference sequence). The CDR3 nucleotides are TGCAGTGCTAGAGATACTGGGGCTAGCGGTTCGTACGAGCAGTACTTC. Translating it yields CSARDTGASGSYEQYF.

This chain connects TRBV30 to TRBJ2-7; 10 bases agree with TRBD1. The trim removed 0 bases at V and 2 bases at J, leaving 1 base unmatched. CDR1 GTSNPN and CDR2 SVGIG come from the germline V gene (reference sequence). The CDR3 loop spans 14 amino acids. For the CDR3, the DNA is TGTGCCTGGAGTGTCGGACAGGGGGCCTACGAGCAGTACTTC. Translation gives CAWSVGQGAYEQYF.

This clonotype was seen only a few times. The chain has TRBV6-2 or TRBV6-3 and TRBJ1-2; D possibly corresponds to TRBD1 (5 bases). The V gene's germline CDR1 is MNHEY and CDR2 SVGEGT. There are 13 residues in the CDR3. V lost 6 bases to trimming and J lost 5 bases, with 13 bases between them. The CDR3 region has the DNA TGTGCCAGCAGCACTAGGGGCTTATATGGCTACACCTTC. Its protein product is CASSTRGLYGYTF.

This clonotype was counted a few times. This chain uses TRBV18 with TRBJ2-1; D is perhaps TRBD2 (6 bases). Germline CDR1 is KGHSH and CDR2 is LQKENI. This CDR3 comprises 13 residues. Trimming stripped 3 bases from V and 7 bases from J, with 10 bases between. The CDR3 sequence: CASSPGTENEQFF. CDR3 sequence (DNA): TGTGCCAGCTCACCCGGGACTGAAAATGAGCAGTTCTTC.

This clonotype has a handful of counts. This sequence joins TRBV2 and TRBJ2-1; D could derive from TRBD1 or TRBD2 (5 bases each). Between the trimmed V and J ends, which lost 7 bases and 14 bases, there was a span of 27 bases. The CDR3 has 15 amino acids. Germline CDR1 is SNHLY and CDR2 is FYNNEI. CDR3 nucleotides: TGTGCCAGCACCAAGGCTTGGAACGGGGCCCTGTTAGAGTTCTTC. Its translation: CASTKAWNGALLEFF.

The chain carries TRBV20-1 and TRBJ1-1; tentative D call: TRBD1 (6 bases). CDR3 length equals 10 residues. Trimming took 6 bases from V and 11 from J, leaving 13 bases between them. The germline CDR1 and CDR2 sequences are DFQATT and SNEGSKA (reference sequence). In nucleotides, the CDR3 is TGCAGTGCAATGGACAGTCTCGCTTTCTTT. Its translation: CSAMDSLAFF.

The CDR3 is CASRAASASYNEQFF. The CDR3 region has the DNA TGTGCCAGCAGGGCAGCATCCGCATCCTACAATGAGCAGTTCTTC. The V and J genes are TRBV2 and TRBJ2-1; D remains ambiguous. Deletions cut 6 bases from V and 1 base from J, with 13 bases between. The germline gives CDR1 SNHLY, CDR2 FYNNEI. There are 15 residues in the CDR3.

This clonotype showed up just a few times. The V and J genes are TRBV6-2 or TRBV6-3 and TRBJ1-2, with TRBD1 as a possible D gene (6 bases). This CDR3 is built from 14 residues. With 4 bases removed from V and 3 bases from J, the gap between germline ends came to 12 bases. Germline CDR1 reads MNHEY; CDR2 reads SVGEGT. The CDR3: CASSSSGADYGYTF. CDR3 sequence (DNA): TGTGCCAGCAGTTCATCAGGGGCAGACTATGGCTACACCTTC.

The chain uses TRBV20-1 and TRBJ1-5; D is unclear. Per germline, CDR1 DFQATT and CDR2 SNEGSKA (reference sequence). V lost 0 bases and J lost 6, with 12 bases in between. There are 14 residues in the CDR3. Written as DNA, the CDR3 is TGCAGTGCTAGAGAGGCAGGCGTGGCTCAGCCCCAGCATTTT. Residues: CSAREAGVAQPQHF.